The next 29 T cell receptor beta chains were all read from a single sample in a study of identical twins. TCRdb re-called the 5' RACE reads with MiXCR, one entry per CDR3 protein. The table has some 710,000 distinct CDR3 sequences, 5.5% to 7.5% seen once; the top ten hold 1.5% to 2%. Sequenced: naive T cells sorted from blood. These receptor sequences come from a man between 18 and 29 years old in good health.

In this sample, this clonotype turned up many times. V usage is TRBV20-1 and J usage is TRBJ2-2; no clear D gene. This CDR3 has 11 residues. The V and J ends lost 3 bases and 7 bases respectively, with 6 bases between them. Germline CDR1 reads DFQATT; CDR2 reads SNEGSKA (reference sequence). In nucleotides, the CDR3 is TGCAGTGCTAGGGGTGACGGGGAGCTGTTTTTT. Protein: CSARGDGELFF.

The chain carries TRBV7-9 and TRBJ1-4; the match to TRBD1 covers 7 bases. Germline values: CDR1 SEHNR, CDR2 FQNEAQ (reference sequence). This CDR3 region has 15 residues. V was clipped by 5 bases and J by 7 bases; unmatched bases: 10. The CDR3 region is CASSPPGQPTEKLFF. CDR3 DNA: TGTGCCAGCAGCCCACCGGGACAGCCTACTGAAAAACTGTTTTTT.

This clonotype was recorded a few times. The gene calls are TRBV7-9 and TRBJ1-2; D gene unclear. The CDR3 contains 13 residues. The V end lost 3 bases, the J end lost 3 bases, and 8 bases lay between the germline ends. Germline CDR1 reads SEHNR; CDR2 reads FQNEAQ (reference sequence). The CDR3 spells CASSFSQDYGYTF. CDR3 sequence (DNA): TGTGCCAGCAGCTTCTCCCAGGACTATGGCTACACCTTC.

The chain uses TRBV5-6 and TRBJ2-5; 14 nucleotides line up with TRBD2. The CDR3 runs 15 residues. V lost 4 bases to trimming and J lost 5 bases; unmatched junction nucleotides: 4. Germline CDR1 SGHDT, CDR2 YYEEEE. The CDR3 spells CASSAWTSGGETQYF. The CDR3 DNA reads as TGTGCCAGCAGCGCCTGGACTAGCGGGGGGGAGACCCAGTACTTC.

The J gene is TRBJ2-3, the V gene TRBV7-8; 10 nucleotides align to TRBD1. This CDR3 is 20 amino acids long. The germline V gene encodes CDR1 SGHVS and CDR2 FQNEAQ. J lost 2 bases, V lost 0 bases, and 14 bases had no gene match. This chain's CDR3 is CASSLAGPSFGTGDTDTQYF. The CDR3 region has the DNA TGTGCCAGCAGCTTAGCGGGTCCTAGTTTCGGGACAGGGGACACAGATACGCAGTATTTT.

This clonotype was counted ten times or more. Germline and junction disagree at one end, which may indicate a read error. The chain is built from TRBV20-1 and TRBJ2-1; 7 bases agree with TRBD2. The CDR3 is 15 residues long. Per germline, CDR1 DFQATT and CDR2 SNEGSKA (reference sequence). The CDR3 sequence is CSARLGLNSYNEQFF. CDR3 nucleotides: TGCAGTGCTAGACTGGGACTAAACTCCTACAACGAGCAGTTCTTC.

This clonotype was counted at least ten times. The chain carries TRBV7-2 and TRBJ2-7; D not certain. This CDR3 is built from 13 residues. Trimming removed 1 base at V and 3 bases at J, with 7 bases between. Germline lookup yields CDR1 SGHTA and CDR2 FQGNSA. CDR3 nucleotide sequence: TGTGCCAGCAGCTTAGTCCCTAGCTACGAGCAGTACTTC. Residues: CASSLVPSYEQYF.

This clonotype was seen only a few times. V gene TRBV25-1 combines with J gene TRBJ2-2; 11 nucleotides agree with TRBD1. Germline-derived CDR1 and CDR2 are MGHDK and SYGVNS. The V and J ends lost 8 bases and 6 bases, in that order; junction bases with no gene match: 11. This CDR3 contains 16 residues. CDR3 sequence reads: CASQYGQGAIAGELFF. In DNA, the CDR3 is TGTGCCAGCCAATACGGACAGGGGGCAATTGCCGGGGAGCTGTTTTTT.

The V gene is TRBV6-1, the J gene TRBJ2-7; possibly TRBD2 for D (6 bases). CDR3 length: 13 amino acids. The germline CDR1 and CDR2 sequences are MNHNS and SASEGT. The ends were cut back, 4 bases at V and 4 bases at J, with 11 bases in the middle. The DNA of the CDR3 is TGTGCCAGCAGTGTCGCCGCGGGGTACGAGCAGTACGTC. Translated: CASSVAAGYEQYV.

Many counts were recorded for this clonotype. The chain joins TRBV2 to TRBJ2-5; either TRBD1 or TRBD2 may supply D (5 bases each). This CDR3 has 12 amino acids. V lost 8 bases and J 5 bases, leaving 12 bases between the germline ends. Germline CDR1 SNHLY, CDR2 FYNNEI. CDR3 residues: CASLSGRETQYF. In DNA, the CDR3 is TGTGCCAGCCTATCGGGGCGGGAGACCCAGTACTTC.

Many counts were recorded for this clonotype. The rearrangement links TRBV27 to TRBJ2-5; weak D call: TRBD1 (5 bases). V was clipped by 6 bases and J by 1 base, with 9 bases between them. Germline V gene sequence: CDR1 MNHEY, CDR2 SMNVEV (reference sequence). CDR3 length: 13 residues. CDR3 sequence (DNA): TGTGCCAGCAGACAGGATTTCCAAGAGACCCAGTACTTC. The encoded protein is CASRQDFQETQYF.

This clonotype was detected many times. V usage is TRBV15 and J usage is TRBJ2-7; 8 bases are shared with TRBD1. Germline-derived CDR1 and CDR2 are LNHNV and YYDKDF (reference sequence). The junction had 8 bases not matched to a gene; V was cut back by 4 bases and J by 3 bases. This CDR3 comprises 15 residues. The CDR3 DNA reads TGTGCCACCAGCACTTCCGGGACAGGCCACTACGAGCAGTACTTC. Amino acids: CATSTSGTGHYEQYF.

This clonotype was seen many times. This chain links TRBV20-1 with TRBJ1-3; 9 nucleotides agree with TRBD1. The CDR3 is 18 residues long. CDR1 DFQATT and CDR2 SNEGSKA come from the germline V gene (reference sequence). The junction had 13 bases not matched to a gene; V was cut back by 0 bases and J by 4 bases. CDR3 nucleotide sequence: TGCAGTGCTAGAGATCTACAGGGGGCTAGTTCTATGGGAAACACCATATATTTT. This encodes CSARDLQGASSMGNTIYF.

This clonotype was recorded at least ten times. V usage is TRBV12-3 or TRBV12-4 and J usage is TRBJ2-2; 7 nucleotides line up with TRBD2. J was trimmed by 0 bases and V by 6 bases; bases with no gene match: 4. This CDR3 comprises 15 residues. For the CDR3, the DNA is TGTGCCAGCAGCGCGACTAGCCCGAACACCGGGGAGCTGTTTTTT. It codes for CASSATSPNTGELFF.

This clonotype was picked up many times. V gene TRBV11-2 combines with J gene TRBJ2-3; D gene ambiguous. Trimming removed 2 bases at V and 7 bases at J, with 7 bases between. CDR3 size: 12 residues. The V gene's germline CDR1 is SGHAT and CDR2 FQNNGV. The CDR3 region is CASSLILNTQYF. CDR3 nucleotide sequence: TGTGCCAGCAGCTTAATCCTAAATACGCAGTATTTT.

This clonotype was seen ten or more times. The rearrangement joins TRBV6-2 or TRBV6-3 to TRBJ2-2; unclear D gene. Germline CDR1 reads MNHEY; CDR2 reads SVGEGT. The CDR3 runs to 14 residues. Between the trimmed V and J ends, which lost 6 bases and 6 bases, there was a span of 14 bases. CDR3 sequence (DNA): TGTGCCAGCAGCCAGTTGCCAGGCCCCGGGGAGCTGTTTTTT. Translating it yields CASSQLPGPGELFF.

In this sample, this clonotype turned up a few times. This chain links TRBV30 with TRBJ2-3; the D is unclear. Trimming shortened V by 4 bases and J by 6 bases, and 11 bases separated the two germline ends. This CDR3 spans 12 amino acids. Germline CDR1 is GTSNPN and CDR2 is SVGIG (reference sequence). Written as DNA, the CDR3 is TGTGCCTGGACGGGTCGGACCGATACGCAGTATTTT. Amino acids: CAWTGRTDTQYF. Together with reference TRBV30 and TRBJ2-3, the CDR3 gives the full variable domain: SQTIHQWPATLVQPVGSPLSLECTVEGTSNPNLYWYRQAAGRGLQLLFYSVGIGQISSEVPQNLSASRPQDRQFILSSKKLLLSDSGFYLCAWTGRTDTQYFGPGTRLTVL.

This clonotype was seen just once. The chain uses TRBV4-3 and TRBJ2-1; TRBD1 matches 11 bases. The CDR3 has 16 residues. Germline CDR1 is LGHNA and CDR2 is YSLEER. With V trimmed by 3 bases and J by 7 bases, 8 bases remained unmatched. The CDR3 DNA is TGCGCCAGCAGCCAGATCCCGGGGACAGGGGGAAATGAGCAGTTCTTC. Translating it yields CASSQIPGTGGNEQFF.

This clonotype was observed at least ten times. This chain links TRBV5-5 with TRBJ1-4; 12 nucleotides agree with TRBD1. Germline V lookup: CDR1 SGHKS, CDR2 YYEKEE (reference sequence). V dropped 6 bases and J dropped 7; count of bases not matched to a gene: 10. The CDR3 is made up of 16 amino acids. The CDR3 coding sequence is TGTGCCAGCAACCCGGGACAGGGGGCGCCCGGTGAAAAACTGTTTTTT. It codes for CASNPGQGAPGEKLFF.

This clonotype was counted at least ten times. The CDR3 is CASSFSVTANTGELFF. In DNA form, the CDR3 reads TGTGCCAGCAGTTTCTCGGTGACAGCAAACACCGGGGAGCTGTTTTTT. The chain links TRBV12-3 or TRBV12-4 to TRBJ2-2; D is possibly TRBD1 (5 bases). Trimming cost V 3 bases and J 2 bases, with 13 bases left between them. This CDR3 region has 16 residues.

The chain recombines TRBV12-3 or TRBV12-4 with TRBJ1-5; D remains ambiguous. The V end lost 3 bases, the J end lost 9 bases, and 15 bases lay between the germline ends. The CDR3 has 14 residues. The CDR3 DNA reads TGTGCCAGCAGTTTCCGGTGGGAGGGTGGGCCCCAGCATTTT. The encoded protein is CASSFRWEGGPQHF.

This clonotype was observed at least ten times. V and J are TRBV7-9 and TRBJ2-7; 8 positions match TRBD1. Per germline, CDR1 SEHNR and CDR2 FQNEAQ (reference sequence). With 8 bases clipped from V and 3 bases from J, the junction kept 9 bases outside the gene matches. The CDR3 runs to 14 residues. The CDR3 protein is CASLTGTGGYEQYF. CDR3 coding DNA: TGTGCCAGCCTAACTGGGACAGGAGGCTACGAGCAGTACTTC.

This clonotype was counted at least ten times. This chain uses TRBV20-1 with TRBJ2-2; no clear D. CDR1 is DFQATT and CDR2 is SNEGSKA in the germline V gene (reference sequence). Trimming took 0 bases from V and 5 from J, leaving 7 bases between them. The CDR3 length is 13 residues. The CDR3 DNA is TGCAGTGCTAGAGACCCGATTACCGGGGAGCTGTTTTTT. This encodes CSARDPITGELFF.

The chain is built from TRBV20-1 and TRBJ2-3, with TRBD2 matching over 10 bases. This CDR3 is 14 amino acids long. Germline trimming cut 6 bases from V and 1 base from J; bases unmatched to any gene: 4. Germline V CDR1 and CDR2: DFQATT, SNEGSKA (reference sequence). This CDR3 is CSAKGLAGTDTQYF. CDR3 nucleotide sequence: TGCAGTGCCAAAGGACTAGCGGGCACAGATACGCAGTATTTT.

The chain combines TRBV29-1 with TRBJ1-1, with a possible D match to TRBD1 (6 bases). The CDR3 runs to 15 residues. Germline V CDR1 and CDR2: SQVTM, ANQGSEA. Trimming pared 4 bases from V and 1 base from J, leaving 16 bases between. DNA of the CDR3: TGCAGCGTTGGAAGTTTCAGGGGCGCGAACACTGAAGCTTTCTTT. As protein: CSVGSFRGANTEAFF.

This clonotype was detected many times. This sequence joins TRBV12-3 or TRBV12-4 and TRBJ2-5, with D unclear. V was pared by 3 bases and J by 5 bases, with 10 bases between. This CDR3 has 13 residues. For the CDR3, the DNA is TGTGCCAGCAGTTTGGTAGCTTCCGAGACCCAGTACTTC. This gives the protein CASSLVASETQYF.

This clonotype has a count of ten or more. This rearrangement joins TRBV3-1 to TRBJ1-1; D is unresolved. Looked up from germline, CDR1 is LGHDT and CDR2 is YNNKEL (reference sequence). Trimming took off 1 base at V and 8 bases at J, with 11 bases between the two ends. The CDR3 runs 13 residues. CDR3 sequence (DNA): TGTGCCAGCAGCCAAGTTAGGCAAGGGGAAGCTTTCTTT. This codes for CASSQVRQGEAFF.

The rearrangement uses TRBV3-1 and TRBJ2-1, with D perhaps matching TRBD2 (5 bases). The CDR3 length is 22 residues. Trimming cost V 0 bases and J 3 bases, with 30 bases left between them. The V gene's germline CDR1 is LGHDT and CDR2 YNNKEL (reference sequence). CDR3 protein: CASSQDFSGTSDVIPSYNEQFF. CDR3 coding DNA: TGTGCCAGCAGCCAAGATTTTTCCGGTACTAGTGATGTAATACCTAGCTACAATGAGCAGTTCTTC.

The chain combines TRBV5-1 with TRBJ2-1, with 7 bases identical to TRBD2. The junction had 8 bases not matched to a gene; V was cut back by 5 bases and J by 0 bases. The CDR3 covers 16 residues. The V gene's germline CDR1 is SGHRS and CDR2 YFSETQ. The CDR3 loop reads CASSKGGGSSYNEQFF. The CDR3 nucleotides read TGCGCCAGCAGTAAAGGTGGCGGGAGCTCCTACAATGAGCAGTTCTTC.